This TCR beta chain originates from a study of CD8 T cells in ankylosing spondylitis. Study-wide points: Earlier reports found some motif variants in synovial fluid and blood in reactive arthritis. As for the disease-linked clones, they showed a CD8+ phenotype and occurred at relatively low frequencies in peripheral blood. For ankylosing spondylitis blood, a TCR beta motif of fewer than 10 highly homologous variants appeared characteristic.

The CDR3 has 16 residues. Trimming left V 6 bases short and J 2 bases short, with 17 bases between. Library preparation for TCR beta used quantitative 5'-RACE with molecular barcodes. In TCRdb, the 5' RACE reads were re-called with MiXCR into one record per CDR3 protein. Altogether approximately 350,000 distinct CDR3 sequences are present, about 15% being singletons, with the ten largest covering about 1%. This clonotype was recorded at least ten times. What it recognizes is unknown. This rearrangement joins TRBV12-3 or TRBV12-4 to TRBJ1-5, with no clear D. The clonotype was recovered from a male donor with ankylosing spondylitis or in good health (not recorded which). Sequences were obtained from blood, either unsorted or a sorted T cell fraction (not recorded which). The CDR3 loop reads CASSQDRDLGNQPQHF. CDR3 DNA sequence: TGTGCCAGCAGCCAAGATAGGGATCTAGGCAATCAGCCCCAGCATTTT.